This TCR beta chain was identified in a study of CD8 T cells in ankylosing spondylitis (dated 2017 in TCRdb). Context from the whole study: The study profiled T cell receptor beta repertoires in healthy donors and ankylosing spondylitis patients to find disease-linked TCR variants. Peripheral blood was sampled, and synovial fluid was additionally collected from ankylosing spondylitis patients. The whole study cohort included about a hundred healthy donors and under 30 ankylosing spondylitis patients. The investigation overall reported the following: The disease-linked clones had a CD8+ phenotype and were found at relatively low frequencies in peripheral blood. Significant enrichment of the disease-linked clones was reported in matched synovial fluid samples from ankylosing spondylitis patients. Some of the motif variants had been reported before in the synovial fluid and blood of reactive arthritis patients, a finding that suggests common disease-initiation mechanisms. Blood from ankylosing spondylitis patients appeared to be characterized by a TCR beta motif composed of eight highly homologous amino acid variants.

The listed sequencing device is Illumina HiSeq 2500. Quantitative 5'-RACE with molecular barcodes was used to prepare TCR beta libraries. The paper's data handling went like this. A new computational method based on a probabilistic model of VDJ rearrangement was used to identify disease-linked TCR variants. TCRdb trimmed public reads at Q25 via fastp, called clones via MiXCR and kept in-frame beta chains. Rows with one shared CDR3 protein collapse into an entry with the most common genes and DNA. Clone size and V and J calls follow TCRdb, not the original study. This sample is represented by 100,000 to 150,000 distinct CDR3 sequences; 9.3% of them were singletons. Approximately 3.3% of the sample rests with the top ten. V and J are trimmed by 4 bases and 3 bases, and the gene matches miss 4 bases of the junction. From the cysteine through the phenylalanine, the CDR3 covers 15 amino acids. Left in the record is the CDR3 DNA by itself, 45 bases read in frame from the first base. From the germline V gene, CDR1 is SQVTM and CDR2 is ANQGSEA.

There are many counts of this clonotype. Its cognate antigen has yet to be identified. No base qualities exist here, and no much larger clone lies one base off it. Recombination joined TRBV29-1 with TRBJ2-1, and 12 bases in between align with TRBD2. The source of this sequence is a male donor with ankylosing spondylitis or in good health (not recorded which). The sample taken for sequencing was blood, either unsorted or a sorted T cell fraction (not recorded which). The nucleotide sequence reads as follows: TGCAGCGTTGGAGCTAGCGGGAGGGTCTACAATGAGCAGTTCTTC. This sequence encodes CSVGASGRVYNEQFF.